This TCR beta chain appears in the sequencing data of a study of T cell therapy after organ transplantation. Study-wide background: T cells were expanded 2 to 3 weeks with 30 CMV class I/II epitopes.

Notes on the study in general: Effects of concurrent antirejection and antiviral medications were not evaluable.

TCRdb's copy holds only in-frame clones and misses some; the assay was immunoSEQ multiplex PCR. Of thousands of clones in the sample, about two thirds were seen once. This CDR3 spans 16 amino acids. After removal of 4 bases from V and 4 bases from J, the junction contained 11 bases not matched to a gene. CDR1 is SGDLS, CDR2 YYNGEE, per germline. This clone is large in the sample. Its antigen is as yet unknown. As to time point: 4-8 weeks after completion of therapy. The V gene is TRBV9, the J gene TRBJ2-3; 8 bases match TRBD2. Sequenced here: CD8+ T cells from blood, sampled after autologous CMV-specific T cell therapy. This receptor was identified in a human patient who had received a solid organ transplant and had CMV disease. Some T cells here may be from the graft donor. The CDR3 DNA reads as TGTGCCAGCAGCCCGATGGGCGGGGGGCCGGCAGATACGCAGTATTTT. Residues: CASSPMGGGPADTQYF. Using reference TRBV9 and TRBJ2-3 for the parts outside the CDR3, the full variable domain is DSGVTQTPKHLITATGQRVTLRCSPRSGDLSVYWYQQSLDQGLQFLIQYYNGEERAKGNILERFSAQQFPDLHSELNLSSLELGDSALYFCASSPMGGGPADTQYFGPGTRLTVL.